Presented here are 20 T cell receptor beta chains from one specimen sequenced in a study of cytomegalovirus exposure and HLA in healthy donors. PCR primers comprised 60 Vbeta and 13 Jbeta primers. Sequenced by immunoSEQ multiplex PCR; TCRdb stores in-frame clones only, minus some. Its clone listing holds tens of thousands of clones. The sequenced sample consisted of PBMCs. Receptors originate from a woman under 40 in good health and CMV-seronegative.

The V and J genes are TRBV19 and TRBJ2-7; 8 nucleotides match TRBD1. From germline, CDR1 is LNHDA and CDR2 SQIVND (reference sequence). The V and J ends lost 7 bases and 3 bases, in that order; junction bases with no gene match: 8. The CDR3 is 14 amino acids. The CDR3 bases are TGTGCCAGTACCTCCGGGACAGGAGACTACGAGCAGTACTTC. This translates into CASTSGTGDYEQYF.

The J gene is TRBJ2-3, the V gene TRBV5-1; weak D call: TRBD2 (7 bases). CDR3 size: 14 residues. CDR1 is SGHRS and CDR2 is YFSETQ in the germline V gene. Trimming cost V 4 bases and J 5 bases, with 14 bases left between them. The CDR3 is CASSPGGQRDTQYF. The CDR3 nucleotides are TGCGCCAGCAGCCCCGGGGGGCAGAGAGATACGCAGTATTTT. Filled out from reference TRBV5-1 and TRBJ2-3, the complete variable domain reads KAGVTQTPRYLIKTRGQQVTLSCSPISGHRSVSWYQQTPGQGLQFLFEYFSETQRNKGNFPGRFSGRQFSNSRSEMNVSTLELGDSALYLCASSPGGQRDTQYFGPGTRLTVL.

This chain uses TRBV5-1 with TRBJ2-2; a weak D match, TRBD1 (5 bases). With 0 bases removed from V and 8 bases from J, the gap between germline ends came to 8 bases. From germline, CDR1 is SGHRS and CDR2 YFSETQ. The CDR3 is 13 amino acids. The CDR3 nucleotides are TGCGCCAGCAGCTTGGATGGGGCTGGGGAGCTGTTTTTT. Translating it yields CASSLDGAGELFF. The full variable domain, its missing parts supplied by reference TRBV5-1 and TRBJ2-2, is KAGVTQTPRYLIKTRGQQVTLSCSPISGHRSVSWYQQTPGQGLQFLFEYFSETQRNKGNFPGRFSGRQFSNSRSEMNVSTLELGDSALYLCASSLDGAGELFFGEGSRLTVL.

The chain links TRBV6-5 to TRBJ2-3; 7 bases fit TRBD2. There are 13 residues in the CDR3. Trimming at V came to 6 bases and at J to 2 bases, leaving 2 bases not matched to a gene. Germline loops: CDR1 MNHEY, CDR2 SVGAGI. CDR3: CASRRGTTDTQYF. As DNA, the CDR3 is TGTGCCAGCAGGCGGGGGACCACAGATACGCAGTATTTT.

The V and J genes are TRBV25-1 and TRBJ2-3; TRBD2 aligns across 7 bases. The germline CDR1 and CDR2 sequences are MGHDK and SYGVNS. J lost 0 bases, V lost 6 bases, and 12 bases had no gene match. This CDR3 has 17 residues. CDR3 region: CASSGGREKASTDTQYF. In nucleotides, the CDR3 is TGTGCCAGCAGCGGTGGGCGGGAGAAGGCTAGCACAGATACGCAGTATTTT.

The CDR3: CASSNGLAGGLGETQYF. DNA of the CDR3: TGTGCCAGCAGCAACGGACTAGCGGGGGGCCTGGGAGAGACCCAGTACTTC. This sequence joins TRBV7-8 and TRBJ2-5; TRBD2 matches at 14 bases. CDR1 SGHVS and CDR2 FQNEAQ come from the germline V gene. V trimming: 5 bases; J trimming: 4 bases; junction bases outside the gene matches: 9. The CDR3 covers 17 residues.

The V gene is TRBV6-4, the J gene TRBJ2-3, with TRBD2 matching over 7 bases. This CDR3 region has 14 residues. With V trimmed by 0 bases and J by 4 bases, 1 base remained unmatched. Germline V lookup: CDR1 MRHNA, CDR2 SNTAGT. The CDR3 here is CASSDSGGADTQYF. In nucleotides, the CDR3 is TGTGCCAGCAGTGACTCTGGGGGGGCAGATACGCAGTATTTT.

The V gene is TRBV19, the J gene TRBJ1-2; TRBD1 might be the D (5 bases). The CDR3 consists of 13 residues. Trimming took 7 bases from V and 2 from J, leaving 11 bases between them. Per germline, CDR1 LNHDA and CDR2 SQIVND (reference sequence). CDR3 residues: CASTATENYGYTF. The CDR3 coding sequence is TGTGCCAGTACCGCGACAGAGAACTATGGCTACACCTTC.

The CDR3 loop reads CASEPLSRGTGAEGYTF. CDR3 sequence (DNA): TGTGCCAGCGAGCCCCTCTCCCGGGGGACAGGGGCGGAGGGCTACACCTTC. This chain joins TRBV5-6 and TRBJ1-2; 10 bases are shared with TRBD1. Per germline, CDR1 SGHDT and CDR2 YYEEEE. This CDR3 has 17 amino acids. V shed 7 bases, J shed 8 bases, and the junction held 20 bases outside the gene matches.

The chain combines TRBV7-2 with TRBJ2-7; 9 nucleotides align to TRBD2. The CDR3 sequence is 15 residues long. J lost 0 bases, V lost 2 bases, and 2 bases had no gene match. The germline CDR1 and CDR2 sequences are SGHTA and FQGNSA. CDR3 nucleotide sequence: TGTGCCAGCAGCTTAACGCGGGGGGGCTCCTACGAGCAGTACTTC. Translation: CASSLTRGGSYEQYF.

The CDR3 coding sequence is TGTGCCAGCTCCGGGACTGGAGGTTCAGATACGCAGTATTTT. Protein: CASSGTGGSDTQYF. The genes are TRBV6-5 and TRBJ2-3; a possible D gene is TRBD2 (6 bases). This CDR3 comprises 14 residues. CDR1 and CDR2 from the germline V gene are MNHEY and SVGAGI. V lost 8 bases and J lost 4, with 16 bases in between.

The chain recombines TRBV5-1 with TRBJ2-2; 9 bases are shared with TRBD1. The J segment lost 5 bases and the V segment lost 5 bases, leaving 7 bases of the junction unmatched. Looked up from germline, CDR1 is SGHRS and CDR2 is YFSETQ. CDR3 length equals 15 residues. The CDR3 protein is CASRPGTGNTGELFF. For the CDR3, the DNA is TGCGCCAGCAGACCCGGGACAGGGAATACCGGGGAGCTGTTTTTT.

The rearrangement joins TRBV6-1 to TRBJ2-1, with 10 bases identical to TRBD2. The CDR3 length is 15 residues. Looked up from germline, CDR1 is MNHNS and CDR2 is SASEGT. V gave up 5 bases and J gave up 2 bases; unmatched junction bases: 3. In nucleotides, the CDR3 is TGTGCCAGCAGTACTAGCGGGGACCCCTACAATGAGCAGTTCTTC. Translation: CASSTSGDPYNEQFF.

The CDR3 loop is CATSRGDNSYNEQFF. The CDR3 DNA reads as TGTGCCACCAGCAGAGGGGACAACTCCTACAATGAGCAGTTCTTC. The chain employs TRBV15 and TRBJ2-1, with D tentatively TRBD1 (6 bases). Trimming pared 1 base from V and 0 bases from J, leaving 7 bases between. The V gene's germline CDR1 is LNHNV and CDR2 YYDKDF (reference sequence). CDR3 length: 15 residues.

The J gene is TRBJ2-5, the V gene TRBV30, with TRBD2 matching over 8 bases. CDR1 and CDR2 (germline): GTSNPN, SVGIG (reference sequence). V shed 2 bases and J 5 bases; nucleotides not matched to a gene: 7. This CDR3 has 14 residues. The CDR3 sequence: CAWSLGLGLETQYF. CDR3 nucleotide sequence: TGTGCCTGGAGTCTGGGACTAGGGCTGGAGACCCAGTACTTC.

This chain uses TRBV5-4 with TRBJ2-1, with 8 nucleotides matching TRBD2. Germline values: CDR1 SGHNT, CDR2 YYREEE (reference sequence). Trimming cost V 7 bases and J 10 bases; bases outside gene matches: 13. The CDR3 extends over 14 amino acids. DNA of the CDR3: TGTGCCAGCCGCGGACAGACTAGCGACGAAGAGCAGTTCTTC. This gives the protein CASRGQTSDEEQFF.

In regard to this clone: Within the sample, other DNA sequences also encode this same CDR3. J is TRBJ2-5 and V is TRBV5-1, with a tentative D call TRBD2 (5 bases). This CDR3 is 14 amino acids long. CDR1 and CDR2 (germline): SGHRS, YFSETQ. Trimming removed 2 bases from V and 1 base from J, with 9 bases in between. The CDR3 loop is CASSFGAAQETQYF. The CDR3 coding sequence is TGCGCCAGCAGCTTTGGAGCGGCCCAAGAGACCCAGTACTTC.

This chain joins TRBV5-4 and TRBJ2-3; D is unclear. Per germline, CDR1 SGHNT and CDR2 YYREEE (reference sequence). Trimming took off 2 bases at V and 6 bases at J, with 7 bases between the two ends. The CDR3 has 12 amino acids. The DNA for the CDR3 is TGTGCCAGCAGCTTCCCCGGTGATACGCAGTATTTT. Translation: CASSFPGDTQYF.

V usage is TRBV5-1 and J usage is TRBJ2-7, with 7 bases matching TRBD2. Trimming at V came to 0 bases and at J to 3 bases, leaving 3 bases not matched to a gene. CDR1 is SGHRS, CDR2 YFSETQ, per germline. CDR3 length: 14 residues. CDR3 sequence reads: CASSLGGEGYEQYF. The CDR3 DNA is TGCGCCAGCAGCTTGGGAGGGGAGGGCTACGAGCAGTACTTC. The whole variable domain, remainder taken from reference TRBV5-1 and TRBJ2-7, is KAGVTQTPRYLIKTRGQQVTLSCSPISGHRSVSWYQQTPGQGLQFLFEYFSETQRNKGNFPGRFSGRQFSNSRSEMNVSTLELGDSALYLCASSLGGEGYEQYFGPGTRLTVT.

This sequence joins TRBV29-1 and TRBJ1-1, with D uncertain. The V gene lost 2 bases and the J gene lost 5 bases, with 12 bases spanning the gap. The CDR3 length is 13 residues. Germline CDR1 and CDR2: SQVTM and ANQGSEA. The CDR3: CSVELSEGTEAFF. DNA of the CDR3: TGCAGCGTTGAACTCTCGGAGGGAACTGAAGCTTTCTTT.